The clone carrying this T cell receptor beta chain was counted ten times or more. As to time point: persistent/refractory GD, antithyroid drugs over 5 years with positive TRAb. The TCR library used RNA extracted from PBMCs. Arm-PCR of CDR3 regions and iRepertoire HTBI primers were the basis on which TCR beta libraries were built. TCRdb ran MiXCR on the multiplex PCR reads and lists one entry per CDR3 protein. The table lists some 370,000 distinct CDR3 sequences, less than 25% of them singletons, with less than 25% in the top ten. Trimming took 2 bases from V and 14 from J, leaving 18 bases between them. The CDR3 is made up of 13 amino acids. Per the germline V gene, CDR1 is GTSNPN and CDR2 is SVGIG (reference sequence). This record belongs to a study of regulatory T cells in long-lasting Graves disease. For the study at large: Treatment with antithyroid drugs for over 5 years, together with positive TSH receptor antibodies, meant persistent Graves' disease.

The origin of this receptor is a female donor with Graves disease. The chain combines TRBV30 with TRBJ1-4; D unclear. The sequencing here drew on peripheral blood mononuclear cells (PBMCs), taken when the disease was refractory, from a patient treated with antithyroid drugs. For the CDR3, the DNA is TGTGCCTGGAGTTACGGACTGTCTGCACAGCTGTTTTTT. Its protein is CAWSYGLSAQLFF.